The clone carrying this T cell receptor (beta chain) was observed a handful of times. Its antigen is as yet unknown. The record originates from a study of beta chain features in type 1 diabetes. V shed 6 bases, J shed 7 bases, and the junction held 12 bases outside the gene matches. The CDR3 totals 13 residues. From germline, CDR1 is SQVTM and CDR2 ANQGSEA. Study-level points and caveats: Among patients with Type 1 diabetes, TCRB CDR3s were moderately but significantly shorter in every one of the four CD4+ subsets.

As every portion of the isolated RNA was reverse transcribed, the sequencing read expressed TCRB transcripts. Profiling relied on immunoSEQ multiplex PCR, and the TCRdb table lists in-frame clones only, not all of them. The sample lists around 260,000 clones; about 24% were seen once. Purity of each sorted population was above 95%. The rearrangement joins TRBV29-1 to TRBJ2-7; 7 nucleotides match TRBD2. The sample consisted of naive CD4+ T cells from blood. The receptor was derived from a woman in her 30s with type 1 diabetes. The CDR3 spells CSVTRSLAEEQYF. CDR3 bases: TGCAGCGTCACCCGGTCGCTAGCGGAAGAGCAGTACTTC.